This entry concerns a single TCR beta chain. The sample originates from a study of blood T cell repertoires in COVID-19. Study context: Acute and convalescent COVID-19 specimens originated in the United States, Italy and Spain. The cDNA or gDNA used as material had been derived from T cells, B-cell-depleted T cells, or PBMCs.

Germline V gene sequence: CDR1 MDHEN, CDR2 SYDVKM. There are 14 residues in the CDR3. V was pared by 6 bases and J by 9 bases, with 15 bases between. In the authors' methods: It was from reference gene primer amplification that nucleated cell counts were estimated. Assay: immunoSEQ multiplex PCR; the TCRdb copy retains only in-frame clones and omits some. The V and J calls and clone size were taken over from that table, and D and trimming were inferred from the DNA. There are some 160,000 clones in the sample; 75% to 80% occur only once, and approximately 15% lies in the top ten. The rearrangement uses TRBV28 and TRBJ1-6; possible D gene TRBD1, 5 bases. Sequencing input: peripheral blood. The clonotype was recovered from a woman older than 75 with acute or convalescent COVID-19. The CDR3 DNA follows: TGTGCCAGCAGCACCGGAGGGGCTGGTTCACCCCTCCACTTT. It is translated as CASSTGGAGSPLHF.